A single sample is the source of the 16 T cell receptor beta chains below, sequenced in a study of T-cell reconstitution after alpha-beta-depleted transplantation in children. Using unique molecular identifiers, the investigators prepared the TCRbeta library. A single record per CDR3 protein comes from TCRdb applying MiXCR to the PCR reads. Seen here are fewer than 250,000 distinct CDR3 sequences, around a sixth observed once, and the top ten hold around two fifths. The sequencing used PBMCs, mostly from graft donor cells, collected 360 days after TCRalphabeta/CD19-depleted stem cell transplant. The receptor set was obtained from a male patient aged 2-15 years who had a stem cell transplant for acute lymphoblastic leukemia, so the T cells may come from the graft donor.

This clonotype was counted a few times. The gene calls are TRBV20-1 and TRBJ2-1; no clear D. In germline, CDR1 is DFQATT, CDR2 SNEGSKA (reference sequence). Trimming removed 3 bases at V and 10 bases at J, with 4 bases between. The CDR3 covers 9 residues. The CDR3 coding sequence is TGCAGTGCTAGGGGCGAGCAGTTCTTC. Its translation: CSARGEQFF.

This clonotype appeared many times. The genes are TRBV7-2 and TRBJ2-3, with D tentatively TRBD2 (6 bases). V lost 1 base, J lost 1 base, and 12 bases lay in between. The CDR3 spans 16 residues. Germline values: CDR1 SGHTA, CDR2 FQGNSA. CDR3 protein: CASSLGWGVRTDTQYF. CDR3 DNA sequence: TGTGCCAGCAGCTTAGGATGGGGGGTCCGCACAGATACGCAGTATTTT.

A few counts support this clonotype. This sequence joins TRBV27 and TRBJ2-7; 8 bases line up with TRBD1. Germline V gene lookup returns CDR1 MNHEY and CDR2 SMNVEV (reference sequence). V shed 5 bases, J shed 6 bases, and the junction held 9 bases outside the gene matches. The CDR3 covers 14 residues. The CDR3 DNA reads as TGTGCCAGCAGTACGCAGGACAGGGTCGGCGAGCAGTACTTC. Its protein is CASSTQDRVGEQYF.

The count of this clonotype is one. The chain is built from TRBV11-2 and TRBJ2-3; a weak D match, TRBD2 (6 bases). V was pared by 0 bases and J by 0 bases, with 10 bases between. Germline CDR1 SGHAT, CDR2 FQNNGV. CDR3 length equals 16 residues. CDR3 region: CASSLERGASTDTQYF. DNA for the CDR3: TGTGCCAGCAGCTTAGAGCGCGGGGCCAGCACAGATACGCAGTATTTT.

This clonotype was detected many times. The CDR3 DNA reads TGTGCCAGCAGCCTCGGACTAGATCGAAGCACAGATACGCAGTATTTT. It translates to CASSLGLDRSTDTQYF. V usage is TRBV7-2 and J usage is TRBJ2-3; TRBD2 agrees at 7 bases. Germline CDR1 is SGHTA and CDR2 is FQGNSA. This CDR3 contains 16 residues. Losses at the gene ends were 5 bases for V and 0 bases for J; bases not matched to a gene: 8.

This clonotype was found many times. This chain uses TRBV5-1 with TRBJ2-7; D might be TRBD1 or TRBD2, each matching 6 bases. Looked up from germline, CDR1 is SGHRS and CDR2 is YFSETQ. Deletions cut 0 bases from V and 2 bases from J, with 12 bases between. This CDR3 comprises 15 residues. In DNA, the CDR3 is TGCGCCAGCAGCTTGGTCCCGGGGGACACCTACGAGCAGTACTTC. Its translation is CASSLVPGDTYEQYF.

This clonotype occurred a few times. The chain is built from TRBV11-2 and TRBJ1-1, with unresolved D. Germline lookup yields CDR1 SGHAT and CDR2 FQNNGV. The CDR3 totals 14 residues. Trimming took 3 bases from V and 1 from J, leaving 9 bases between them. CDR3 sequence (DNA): TGTGCCAGCAGCTTCGGCAGCTGGAACACTGAAGCTTTCTTT. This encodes CASSFGSWNTEAFF.

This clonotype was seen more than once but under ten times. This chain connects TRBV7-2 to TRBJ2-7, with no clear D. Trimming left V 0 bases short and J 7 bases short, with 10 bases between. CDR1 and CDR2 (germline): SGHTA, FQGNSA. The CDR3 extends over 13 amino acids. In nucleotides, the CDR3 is TGTGCCAGCAGCTTAGCGCTACAGTCAGAGCAGTACTTC. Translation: CASSLALQSEQYF.

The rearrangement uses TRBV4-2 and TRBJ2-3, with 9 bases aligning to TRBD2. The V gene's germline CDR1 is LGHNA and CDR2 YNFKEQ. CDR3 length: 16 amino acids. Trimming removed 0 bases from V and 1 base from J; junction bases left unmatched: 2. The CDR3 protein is CASSQDGLARTDTQYF. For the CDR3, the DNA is TGTGCCAGCAGCCAAGATGGACTAGCGCGCACAGATACGCAGTATTTT.

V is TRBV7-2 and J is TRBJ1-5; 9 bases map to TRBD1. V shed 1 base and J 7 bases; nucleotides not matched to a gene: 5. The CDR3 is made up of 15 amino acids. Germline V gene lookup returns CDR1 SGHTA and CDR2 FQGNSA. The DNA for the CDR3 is TGTGCCAGCAGCTTAGGGGACAGGGTTGGGCAGCCCCAGCATTTT. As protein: CASSLGDRVGQPQHF.

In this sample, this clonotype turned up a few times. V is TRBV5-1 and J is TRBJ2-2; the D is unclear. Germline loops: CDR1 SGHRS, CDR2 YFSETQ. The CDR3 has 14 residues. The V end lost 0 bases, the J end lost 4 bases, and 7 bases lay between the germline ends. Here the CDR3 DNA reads TGCGCCAGCAGCTTGGTAGGCAGCACCGGGGAGCTGTTTTTT. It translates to CASSLVGSTGELFF.

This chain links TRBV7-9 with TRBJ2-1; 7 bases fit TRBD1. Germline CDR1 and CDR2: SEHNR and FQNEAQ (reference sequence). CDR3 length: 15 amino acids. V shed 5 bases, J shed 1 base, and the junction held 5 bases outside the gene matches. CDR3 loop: CASSETGRSYNEQFF. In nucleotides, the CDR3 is TGTGCCAGCAGCGAGACAGGGCGGTCCTACAATGAGCAGTTCTTC.

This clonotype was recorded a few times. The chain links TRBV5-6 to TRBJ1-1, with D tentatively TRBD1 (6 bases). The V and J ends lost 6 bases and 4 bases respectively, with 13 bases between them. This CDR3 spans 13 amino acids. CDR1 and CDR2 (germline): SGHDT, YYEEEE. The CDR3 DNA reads TGTGCCAGCACCATAAGGGGGGGCACTGAAGCTTTCTTT. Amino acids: CASTIRGGTEAFF.

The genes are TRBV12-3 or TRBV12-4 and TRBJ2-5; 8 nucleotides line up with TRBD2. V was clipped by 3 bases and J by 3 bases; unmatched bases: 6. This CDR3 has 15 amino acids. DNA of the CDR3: TGTGCCAGCAGTTTGTCCGGGGGGGGGGAAGAGACCCAGTACTTC. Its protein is CASSLSGGGEETQYF.

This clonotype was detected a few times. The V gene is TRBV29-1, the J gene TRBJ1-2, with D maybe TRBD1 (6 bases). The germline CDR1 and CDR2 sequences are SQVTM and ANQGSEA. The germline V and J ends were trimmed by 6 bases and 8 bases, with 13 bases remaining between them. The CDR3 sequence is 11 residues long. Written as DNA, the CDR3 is TGCAGCGTCACCTCAGGGGACGGCTACACCTTC. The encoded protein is CSVTSGDGYTF. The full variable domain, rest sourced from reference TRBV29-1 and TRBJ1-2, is SAVISQKPSRDICQRGTSLTIQCQVDSQVTMMFWYRQQPGQSLTLIATANQGSEATYESGFVIDKFPISRPNLTFSTLTVSNMSPEDSSIYLCSVTSGDGYTFGSGTRLTVV.

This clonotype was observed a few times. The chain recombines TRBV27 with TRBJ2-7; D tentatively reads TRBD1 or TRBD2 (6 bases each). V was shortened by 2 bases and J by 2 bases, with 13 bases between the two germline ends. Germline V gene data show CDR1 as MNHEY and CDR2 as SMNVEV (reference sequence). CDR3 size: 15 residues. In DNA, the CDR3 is TGTGCCAGCAGTTTACGCGGGGCAGGGGCCTACGAGCAGTACTTC. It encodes CASSLRGAGAYEQYF.